One and the same sample provided the 23 T cell receptor beta chains below, sequenced in a study of T-cell reconstitution after alpha-beta-depleted transplantation in children (dated by TCRdb to the mid-2010s). Library preparation used PCR. This sample was sequenced with an Illumina HiSeq 2500. To normalize quantification of the TCRbeta repertoire, the TCR libraries were built with molecular barcoding that relied on unique molecular identifiers. In-frame beta chains were kept once TCRdb had trimmed the public reads at Q25 with fastp and called clones with MiXCR. Every distinct CDR3 protein forms one entry, paired with its most common genes and DNA. Present in this sample are 90,000 to 100,000 distinct CDR3 sequences, 20% to 30% of which were seen just once. The ten largest clonotypes hold roughly a fifth of the sample. Sample treatment or condition, as interpreted from the label and publication: allogeneic hematopoietic cell transplantation with graft depleted of TCRalphabeta T cells and CD19 B cells.

Here the sequenced sample was PBMCs, taken before TCRalphabeta/CD19-depleted stem cell transplant. The receptors were sampled from a boy between 2 and 10 years old with acute lymphoblastic leukemia, due to receive a stem cell transplant.

Only a few counts were recorded for this clonotype. The rearrangement uses TRBV28 and TRBJ2-3; D perhaps matches TRBD2 (6 bases). Germline CDR1 is MDHEN and CDR2 is SYDVKM. Trimming shortened V by 5 bases and J by 1 base, and 10 bases separated the two germline ends. This CDR3 is built from 14 residues. DNA of the CDR3: TGTGCCAGCAGTGGGGGAGGCGGCACAGATACGCAGTATTTT. It yields the protein CASSGGGGTDTQYF.

V usage is TRBV18 and J usage is TRBJ1-1; a possible D gene is TRBD1 (5 bases). V was cut by 4 bases and J by 4 bases, with 16 bases left in between. Germline-derived CDR1 and CDR2 are KGHSH and LQKENI. CDR3 length: 15 residues. The CDR3 nucleotides are TGTGCCAGCTCACTGTACGGTCCCGGGGGCACTGAAGCTTTCTTT. It translates to CASSLYGPGGTEAFF. Together with reference TRBV18 and TRBJ1-1, the CDR3 gives the full variable domain: NAGVMQNPRHLVRRRGQEARLRCSPMKGHSHVYWYRQLPEEGLKFMVYLQKENIIDESGMPKERFSAEFPKEGPSILRIQQVVRGDSAAYFCASSLYGPGGTEAFFGQGTRLTVV.

This clonotype was picked up many times. V is TRBV10-1 and J is TRBJ2-3; the D gene is possibly TRBD1 (6 bases). Trimming stripped 6 bases from V and 1 base from J, with 17 bases between. The germline V gene encodes CDR1 WNHNN and CDR2 SYGVQD (reference sequence). This CDR3 has 16 residues. CDR3 DNA: TGCGCCAGCAGCGTCCACAGGGTTGGGGGCACAGATACGCAGTATTTT. Translating gives CASSVHRVGGTDTQYF.

The V gene is TRBV4-3, the J gene TRBJ1-1; 7 bases align to TRBD1. This CDR3 has 14 residues. CDR1 is LGHNA and CDR2 is YSLEER in the germline V gene. V lost 2 bases, J lost 3 bases, and 3 bases stayed unmatched. In DNA form, the CDR3 reads TGCGCCAGCAGCCAACACACAGGGGACACTGAAGCTTTCTTT. Translated: CASSQHTGDTEAFF.

This clonotype was seen repeatedly, ten times or more. The chain uses TRBV5-5 and TRBJ2-7; D is possibly TRBD1 (5 bases). Trimming shortened V by 0 bases and J by 1 base, and 5 bases separated the two germline ends. This CDR3 has 13 residues. Germline-derived CDR1 and CDR2 are SGHKS and YYEKEE (reference sequence). The DNA for the CDR3 is TGTGCCAGCAGCTTGGGACAGTCCTACGAGCAGTACTTC. Protein sequence: CASSLGQSYEQYF.

With regard to this clonotype: A read error may account for a junction end that differs from germline. This rearrangement joins TRBV20-1 to TRBJ2-1; 9 bases map to TRBD2. This CDR3 contains 15 residues. CDR1 and CDR2 from the germline V gene are DFQATT and SNEGSKA (reference sequence). CDR3 sequence (DNA): TGCAGTGCTAGAGACGGGGTAGCGGGAGTCCATGAGGAGTTCTTC. It yields the protein CSARDGVAGVHEEFF.

A few counts support this clonotype. The chain uses TRBV7-3 and TRBJ1-1, with D maybe TRBD1 (5 bases). Germline V gene data show CDR1 as SGHTA and CDR2 as FQGTGA. There are 15 residues in the CDR3. Trimming pared 5 bases from V and 5 bases from J, leaving 18 bases between. CDR3 nucleotide sequence: TGTGCCAGCAGCCCCCGAGGAGGGGCGCGGACTGAAGCTTTCTTT. Encoded protein: CASSPRGGARTEAFF.

This clonotype has a handful of counts. This rearrangement joins TRBV6-1 to TRBJ2-1, with a tentative D call TRBD2 (6 bases). V lost 0 bases and J lost 9, with 18 bases in between. Germline CDR1 reads MNHNS; CDR2 reads SASEGT. The CDR3 consists of 16 residues. The CDR3 here is CASSEARGVGFFEQFF. The CDR3 nucleotides are TGTGCCAGCAGTGAAGCGCGCGGGGTAGGTTTTTTTGAGCAGTTCTTC.

This clonotype counts as medium-sized. The rearrangement uses TRBV19 and TRBJ2-2; 8 bases align to TRBD1. The CDR3 loop spans 14 amino acids. Per germline, CDR1 LNHDA and CDR2 SQIVND (reference sequence). With 8 bases clipped from V and 7 bases from J, the junction kept 9 bases outside the gene matches. In DNA, the CDR3 is TGTGCCAGTGGGAGGACAGGGTCGCTCGGGGAGCTGTTTTTT. Translation: CASGRTGSLGELFF.

The table lists this clonotype with many counts. The chain recombines TRBV29-1 with TRBJ2-1; D tentatively reads TRBD1 or TRBD2 (7 bases each). V was trimmed by 0 bases and J by 8 bases, leaving 20 bases between them. Germline V gene lookup returns CDR1 SQVTM and CDR2 ANQGSEA. The CDR3 spans 16 residues. For the CDR3, the DNA is TGCAGCGTTGAAGATCTTACAGGGGAGGGGAGGGATGAGCAGTTCTTC. This codes for CSVEDLTGEGRDEQFF.

Details on this clonotype: This sequence may be a read error, since a much larger clone differs from it by one base. The chain uses TRBV19 and TRBJ1-1, with TRBD1 as a possible D gene (5 bases). CDR1 LNHDA and CDR2 SQIVND come from the germline V gene (reference sequence). V was trimmed by 4 bases and J by 0 bases, leaving 15 bases between them. This CDR3 is 16 amino acids long. Written as DNA, the CDR3 is TGTGCCAGTAGTACGCGACAGAGAGGAGTGAACACTGAAGCTTTCTTT. Translating gives CASSTRQRGVNTEAFF.

The rearrangement uses TRBV7-6 and TRBJ2-7; D is perhaps TRBD2 (6 bases). Germline CDR1 reads SGHVS; CDR2 reads FNYEAQ. The CDR3 is 16 residues long. Trimming removed 1 base at V and 3 bases at J, with 16 bases between. The CDR3 bases are TGTGCCAGCAGCTTAGGAGCTGGCGGAGGGCTCTACGAGCAGTACTTC. This gives the protein CASSLGAGGGLYEQYF.

Of note for this clonotype: One end of the junction does not line up with germline, which may come from a read error. CDR3 bases: TGTGTCAGCATGGAGGACAACACAGATACGCAGTATTTT. Translating gives CVSMEDNTDTQYF. The chain has TRBV6-1 and TRBJ2-3; either TRBD1 or TRBD2 may supply D (5 bases each). The CDR3 spans 13 residues. Germline values: CDR1 MNHNS, CDR2 SASEGT.

This clonotype is classed as medium-sized. This chain joins TRBV4-2 and TRBJ2-1; TRBD2 agrees at 11 bases. The CDR3 sequence is 13 residues long. Germline V lookup: CDR1 LGHNA, CDR2 YNFKEQ. Trimming took 6 bases from V and 7 from J; bases not matched to a gene: 2. The CDR3 sequence: CASRPSGRNEQFF. CDR3 DNA sequence: TGTGCCAGCAGACCTAGCGGGAGGAATGAGCAGTTCTTC.

This clonotype was seen a handful of times. This chain connects TRBV4-1 to TRBJ1-1; 10 nucleotides align to TRBD1. The germline gives CDR1 MGHRA, CDR2 YSYEKL. Trimming cost V 5 bases and J 4 bases; bases outside gene matches: 7. This CDR3 has 15 amino acids. DNA for the CDR3: TGCGCCAGCAGCGAACCTCGGACAGGGGGCACTGAAGCTTTCTTT. It translates to CASSEPRTGGTEAFF.

This clonotype turned up a few times. The chain recombines TRBV4-3 with TRBJ2-2; D perhaps matches TRBD2 (5 bases). Germline-derived CDR1 and CDR2 are LGHNA and YSLEER. This CDR3 is built from 14 residues. V lost 0 bases to trimming and J lost 5 bases, with 7 bases between them. CDR3 in amino acids: CASSQEPGTGELFF. The DNA for the CDR3 is TGCGCCAGCAGCCAAGAACCGGGAACCGGGGAGCTGTTTTTT.

This clonotype turned up a few times. The chain combines TRBV29-1 with TRBJ2-1; 8 nucleotides line up with TRBD2. J was trimmed by 0 bases and V by 6 bases; bases with no gene match: 7. The CDR3 spans 15 residues. Germline V gives CDR1 SQVTM, CDR2 ANQGSEA. The CDR3 protein is CSVITGTSSYNEQFF. CDR3 coding DNA: TGCAGCGTGATCACTGGGACTAGCTCCTACAATGAGCAGTTCTTC.

This clonotype was picked up many times. The chain uses TRBV6-4 and TRBJ2-3, with a tentative D call TRBD2 (6 bases). Germline V gene sequence: CDR1 MRHNA, CDR2 SNTAGT. The CDR3 runs 14 residues. The V and J ends lost 4 bases and 4 bases respectively, with 12 bases between them. The CDR3, as DNA: TGTGCCAGCAGTGGCGGAGGGGCCTCAGATACGCAGTATTTT. Translation gives CASSGGGASDTQYF.

A few counts support this clonotype. The CDR3 here is CSARGSAGEKLFF. Written as DNA, the CDR3 is TGCAGTGCTAGAGGGTCGGCCGGGGAAAAACTGTTTTTT. V is TRBV20-1 and J is TRBJ1-4; D not certain. The CDR3 is made up of 13 amino acids. Trimming pared 1 base from V and 8 bases from J, leaving 11 bases between. Germline V lookup: CDR1 DFQATT, CDR2 SNEGSKA (reference sequence).

V gene TRBV5-1 combines with J gene TRBJ2-2; no firm D call. CDR3 length equals 15 residues. Trimming shortened V by 1 base and J by 4 bases, and 11 bases separated the two germline ends. The germline V gene has CDR1 SGHRS and CDR2 YFSETQ. The CDR3 bases are TGCGCCAGCAGCTTGACCAGGCCCCCCACCGGGGAGCTGTTTTTT. This codes for CASSLTRPPTGELFF.

The genes are TRBV12-3 or TRBV12-4 and TRBJ1-1, with unresolved D. V lost 7 bases, J lost 3 bases, and 15 bases lay in between. The CDR3 loop spans 14 amino acids. CDR3 bases: TGTGCCAGCACCCGGGCCGGACTCGACACTGAAGCTTTCTTT. Amino acid sequence: CASTRAGLDTEAFF.

The chain employs TRBV5-1 and TRBJ2-7, with 7 nucleotides matching TRBD2. Germline trimming cut 3 bases from V and 1 base from J; bases unmatched to any gene: 10. In germline, CDR1 is SGHRS, CDR2 YFSETQ. The length of the CDR3 is 16 residues. The DNA for the CDR3 is TGCGCCAGCAGCTCCTCCCTAGCGGAGATGTCCTACGAGCAGTACTTC. Translating it yields CASSSSLAEMSYEQYF.

CDR3 protein: CSVPRLSYGYTF. The DNA of the CDR3 is TGCAGCGTTCCCCGTTTGTCCTATGGCTACACCTTC. This chain uses TRBV29-1 with TRBJ1-2; no clear D. The CDR3 runs 12 residues. Trimming stripped 5 bases from V and 4 bases from J, with 11 bases between. From germline, CDR1 is SQVTM and CDR2 ANQGSEA. Full variable domain (remainder filled in from reference TRBV29-1 and TRBJ1-2): SAVISQKPSRDICQRGTSLTIQCQVDSQVTMMFWYRQQPGQSLTLIATANQGSEATYESGFVIDKFPISRPNLTFSTLTVSNMSPEDSSIYLCSVPRLSYGYTFGSGTRLTVV.